This entry lists 27 T cell receptor beta chains sequenced from one sample in a study of PD-1 blockade in mismatch repair-deficient tumors. TCRdb keeps only in-frame clones here, not all; method: immunoSEQ multiplex PCR. The sample records about 120,000 clones, more than 85% being singletons. The sequencing used peripheral blood, collected 44 weeks after starting pembrolizumab. The receptors derive from an adult with mismatch repair-deficient cancer.

This rearrangement joins TRBV6-4 to TRBJ2-2; 7 nucleotides align to TRBD2. The CDR3 length is 14 residues. The germline V gene has CDR1 MRHNA and CDR2 SNTAGT. V shed 2 bases and J 4 bases; nucleotides not matched to a gene: 1. DNA for the CDR3: TGTGCCAGCAGTGACGGGAGGGCCACCGGGGAGCTGTTTTTT. Translated: CASSDGRATGELFF.

The J gene is TRBJ2-6, the V gene TRBV28; a possible D gene is TRBD2 (5 bases). This CDR3 spans 12 amino acids. The ends were cut back, 7 bases at V and 9 bases at J, with 10 bases in the middle. Germline V gene sequence: CDR1 MDHEN, CDR2 SYDVKM. CDR3 sequence reads: CASKTAVNVLTF. As DNA, the CDR3 is TGTGCCAGCAAAACAGCGGTCAACGTCCTGACTTTC.

V is TRBV4-3 and J is TRBJ1-2, with 7 positions matching TRBD1. After removal of 2 bases from V and 3 bases from J, the junction contained 0 bases not matched to a gene. This CDR3 comprises 13 residues. Germline V CDR1 and CDR2: LGHNA, YSLEER. CDR3 in amino acids: CASSQQGDYGYTF. In nucleotides, the CDR3 is TGCGCCAGCAGCCAACAGGGGGACTATGGCTACACCTTC.

The rearrangement joins TRBV4-1 to TRBJ1-5; 9 bases match TRBD1. Germline V gene data show CDR1 as MGHRA and CDR2 as YSYEKL. The ends lost 1 base at V and 6 bases at J; junction bases unmatched: 7. This CDR3 has 16 residues. DNA of the CDR3: TGCGCCAGCAGCCAAGTTCCGGGACAGGGCGGTCAGCCCCAGCATTTT. Residues: CASSQVPGQGGQPQHF.

CDR3 bases: TGTGCCACCAGCAGAGCCGGAATAAGTTCGAGCTCTGGAAACACCATATATTTT. This encodes CATSRAGISSSSGNTIYF. This chain connects TRBV15 to TRBJ1-3, with D unclear. The CDR3 extends over 18 amino acids. V gave up 1 base and J gave up 0 bases, with 16 bases separating them. Germline CDR1 LNHNV, CDR2 YYDKDF (reference sequence).

This clone was observed a few times. V usage is TRBV2 and J usage is TRBJ2-2, with D possibly TRBD2 on 6 matching bases. V was clipped by 6 bases and J by 0 bases, with 8 bases between them. This CDR3 region has 14 residues. Germline-derived CDR1 and CDR2 are SNHLY and FYNNEI. The CDR3 protein is CASSRLANTGELFF. The CDR3 DNA sequence: TGTGCCAGCAGCCGACTAGCGAACACCGGGGAGCTGTTTTTT.

The rearrangement uses TRBV10-2 and TRBJ2-7; TRBD1 might be the D (6 bases). Germline CDR1 and CDR2: WSHSY and SAAADI. Trimming removed 10 bases at V and 2 bases at J, with 18 bases between. The CDR3 loop spans 14 amino acids. The CDR3 DNA is TGCGCCAACATCAACTGGGGGCTCCCCTACGAGCAGTACTTC. Translating gives CANINWGLPYEQYF.

The rearrangement uses TRBV6-5 and TRBJ2-7; no firm D call. CDR1 is MNHEY, CDR2 SVGAGI, per germline. There are 12 residues in the CDR3. V was pared by 5 bases and J by 7 bases, with 12 bases between. CDR3 DNA: TGTGCCAGCAGTCAATATAGTGGGGAGCAGTACTTC. This translates into CASSQYSGEQYF.

This clone was recorded once. DNA of the CDR3: TGTGCCAGCAGCCCCTCGTCGTTCCGGGAAGAGACCCAGTACTTC. Translation: CASSPSSFREETQYF. The rearrangement joins TRBV7-2 to TRBJ2-5, with D hard to call. Trimming took off 5 bases at V and 3 bases at J, with 16 bases between the two ends. The CDR3 covers 15 residues. The germline V gene has CDR1 SGHTA and CDR2 FQGNSA.

V is TRBV5-1 and J is TRBJ2-5; D may be TRBD2 (5 bases). CDR1 and CDR2 (germline): SGHRS, YFSETQ. Trimming pared 4 bases from V and 1 base from J, leaving 14 bases between. The CDR3 extends over 15 amino acids. The CDR3 DNA follows: TGCGCCAGCAGCGTGGATGCGGGTGGCCAAGAGACCCAGTACTTC. This gives the protein CASSVDAGGQETQYF.

The chain links TRBV11-2 to TRBJ2-7; D is possibly TRBD2 (5 bases). Germline values: CDR1 SGHAT, CDR2 FQNNGV. Trimming took off 1 base at V and 0 bases at J, with 16 bases between the two ends. This CDR3 has 17 residues. The CDR3 sequence: CASSLVARATHSYEQYF. The CDR3 DNA reads TGTGCCAGCAGCTTAGTAGCGCGGGCTACTCACTCCTACGAGCAGTACTTC.

The rearrangement joins TRBV5-4 to TRBJ2-5; D ambiguous. Germline V gene sequence: CDR1 SGHNT, CDR2 YYREEE (reference sequence). Trimming cost V 0 bases and J 1 base, with 16 bases left between them. The CDR3 runs 17 residues. CDR3 nucleotide sequence: TGTGCCAGCAGCTTGGGTCCACACGGGCCAGTCCAAGAGACCCAGTACTTC. This gives the protein CASSLGPHGPVQETQYF.

This chain joins TRBV30 and TRBJ2-3; D gene ambiguous. Germline V gives CDR1 GTSNPN, CDR2 SVGIG (reference sequence). The CDR3 runs to 12 residues. The V gene lost 0 bases and the J gene lost 4 bases, with 5 bases spanning the gap. CDR3 DNA: TGTGCCTGGAGTGTTGGCGCAGATACGCAGTATTTT. The encoded protein is CAWSVGADTQYF.

CDR3 loop: CASSSPSGRAHEQFF. CDR3 bases: TGTGCCAGCAGCTCCCCTAGCGGGAGGGCCCATGAGCAGTTCTTC. V usage is TRBV11-2 and J usage is TRBJ2-1, with TRBD2 matching over 12 bases. The junction had 6 bases not matched to a gene; V was cut back by 4 bases and J by 8 bases. The germline gives CDR1 SGHAT, CDR2 FQNNGV. CDR3 length: 15 residues.

The chain couples TRBV9 to TRBJ2-2; no firm D call. Germline V gene sequence: CDR1 SGDLS, CDR2 YYNGEE. V lost 4 bases, J lost 6 bases, and 7 bases lay in between. The CDR3 sequence is 12 residues long. CDR3 loop: CASSPPPGELFF. As DNA, the CDR3 is TGTGCCAGCAGCCCACCCCCCGGGGAGCTGTTTTTT.

This chain connects TRBV27 to TRBJ2-3; 9 bases line up with TRBD1. V lost 5 bases to trimming and J lost 7 bases; unmatched junction nucleotides: 10. This CDR3 has 15 residues. CDR1 MNHEY and CDR2 SMNVEV come from the germline V gene (reference sequence). The CDR3, as DNA: TGTGCCAGCAGTCAAGGGACAGGGTACATTAATACGCAGTATTTT. Amino acid sequence: CASSQGTGYINTQYF.

The chain combines TRBV14 with TRBJ2-1; TRBD2 matches 11 bases. The germline CDR1 and CDR2 sequences are SGHDN and FVKESK. The CDR3 runs to 15 residues. V lost 1 base to trimming and J lost 7 bases; unmatched junction nucleotides: 3. The CDR3 reads CASSQVTSGRNEQFF. The CDR3 bases are TGTGCCAGCAGCCAAGTTACTAGCGGGAGAAATGAGCAGTTCTTC. Full variable domain (remainder filled in from reference TRBV14 and TRBJ2-1): EAGVTQFPSHSVIEKGQTVTLRCDPISGHDNLYWYRRVMGKEIKFLLHFVKESKQDESGMPNNRFLAERTGGTYSTLKVQPAELEDSGVYFCASSQVTSGRNEQFFGPGTRLTVL.

The sample holds one count of this clone. The chain combines TRBV19 with TRBJ1-2; the D is unclear. This CDR3 contains 15 residues. The germline CDR1 and CDR2 sequences are LNHDA and SQIVND (reference sequence). The V end was cut by 3 bases, the J end by 3 bases, with 14 bases between. In DNA, the CDR3 is TGTGCCAGTAGTATTCCCGAGGTGGGTTACTATGGCTACACCTTC. This sequence encodes CASSIPEVGYYGYTF.

CDR3 coding DNA: TGTGCCAGCAGCAACCGGGATCGGGGATTGAAGAAGCAGCCCCAGCATTTT. As protein: CASSNRDRGLKKQPQHF. The chain combines TRBV21-1 with TRBJ1-5. TRBV21-1 is classified as a pseudogene. The CDR3 totals 17 residues.

The CDR3 DNA reads as TGCAGCGTTACTTGGACAGGCCCGACGACCCAGTACTTC. Translated, it gives CSVTWTGPTTQYF. This chain uses TRBV29-1 with TRBJ2-5; TRBD1 aligns across 7 bases. With V trimmed by 5 bases and J by 7 bases, 10 bases remained unmatched. The CDR3 length is 13 residues. Germline V gene lookup returns CDR1 SQVTM and CDR2 ANQGSEA.

The rearrangement joins TRBV6-7 to TRBJ1-4, with 8 bases fitting TRBD1. TRBV6-7 is an ORF for which the function is uncertain. The CDR3 runs 16 residues. Germline trimming cut 1 base from V and 0 bases from J; bases unmatched to any gene: 1. CDR3 sequence: CASSYLDRATNEKLFF. The CDR3 coding sequence is TGTGCCAGCAGTTACTTGGACAGGGCAACTAATGAAAAACTGTTTTTT.

This rearrangement joins TRBV30 to TRBJ2-5, with a weak D call TRBD2 (6 bases). Germline-derived CDR1 and CDR2 are GTSNPN and SVGIG (reference sequence). The V and J ends lost 2 bases and 1 base respectively, with 11 bases between them. The CDR3 has 14 amino acids. Here the CDR3 reads CAWSRWRGQETQYF. The CDR3 nucleotides read TGTGCCTGGAGTCGGTGGAGGGGCCAAGAGACCCAGTACTTC. Supplemented by reference TRBV30 and TRBJ2-5, the full variable domain reads SQTIHQWPATLVQPVGSPLSLECTVEGTSNPNLYWYRQAAGRGLQLLFYSVGIGQISSEVPQNLSASRPQDRQFILSSKKLLLSDSGFYLCAWSRWRGQETQYFGPGTRLLVL.

This clone occurred a few times. This sequence joins TRBV4-1 and TRBJ2-7; D possibly matches TRBD1 or TRBD2 (5 bases each). CDR3 length: 14 amino acids. Per the germline V gene, CDR1 is MGHRA and CDR2 is YSYEKL. The ends were cut back, 7 bases at V and 2 bases at J, with 15 bases in the middle. The CDR3, as DNA: TGCGCCAGCACGAGGACCCAGGGACCCTACGAGCAGTACTTC. This sequence encodes CASTRTQGPYEQYF.

This chain joins TRBV9 and TRBJ2-1, with no clear D. CDR3 length equals 15 residues. The germline gives CDR1 SGDLS, CDR2 YYNGEE. With 0 bases removed from V and 0 bases from J, the gap between germline ends came to 7 bases. CDR3 in amino acids: CASSVVGSSYNEQFF. Here the CDR3 DNA reads TGTGCCAGCAGCGTAGTTGGTAGCTCCTACAATGAGCAGTTCTTC.

This clone was detected only a few times. The chain joins TRBV4-1 to TRBJ2-7, with unresolved D. CDR1 and CDR2 from the germline V gene are MGHRA and YSYEKL. The CDR3 extends over 14 amino acids. V lost 4 bases and J 1 base, leaving 11 bases between the germline ends. CDR3 sequence: CASSLTLASYEQYF. In DNA, the CDR3 is TGCGCCAGCAGCCTTACCTTAGCTTCCTACGAGCAGTACTTC.

The chain joins TRBV15 to TRBJ1-4; D call uncertain. Looked up from germline, CDR1 is LNHNV and CDR2 is YYDKDF (reference sequence). V was clipped by 5 bases and J by 4 bases, with 8 bases between them. This CDR3 comprises 13 residues. CDR3 loop: CATSLQLNEKLFF. DNA for the CDR3: TGTGCCACCAGCTTACAGCTTAATGAAAAACTGTTTTTT.

The J gene is TRBJ2-3, the V gene TRBV30; 7 positions agree with TRBD2. Germline CDR1 and CDR2: GTSNPN and SVGIG (reference sequence). The CDR3 covers 13 residues. V shed 5 bases and J 5 bases; nucleotides not matched to a gene: 7. CDR3 amino acids: CAWQRDGQDTQYF. The DNA for the CDR3 is TGTGCCTGGCAGCGGGATGGTCAAGATACGCAGTATTTT.